Following are 10 T cell receptor beta chains from one sample sequenced in a study of CD8 T cells in Susac syndrome. Reverse transcription of roughly 0.5 to 1 ug RNA was carried out with random hexamers. A single record per CDR3 protein comes from TCRdb applying MiXCR to the immunoSEQ multiplex PCR reads. Altogether about 400,000 distinct CDR3 sequences are present, about 85% being singletons, with the ten largest covering about 0.12%. Specimen: CD8+ T cells from PBMCs. All receptors come from a human donor with multiple sclerosis.

The J gene is TRBJ2-7, the V gene TRBV4-1; the match to TRBD1 covers 9 bases. Germline CDR1 reads MGHRA; CDR2 reads YSYEKL. J lost 5 bases, V lost 0 bases, and 5 bases had no gene match. The CDR3 covers 15 residues. CDR3 loop: CASSQDGTGWNEQYF. The CDR3, as DNA: TGCGCCAGCAGCCAAGATGGGACAGGGTGGAACGAGCAGTACTTC.

The V and J genes are TRBV7-9 and TRBJ2-1; 7 bases match TRBD1. The V and J ends lost 4 bases and 8 bases, in that order; junction bases with no gene match: 14. In germline, CDR1 is SEHNR, CDR2 FQNEAQ (reference sequence). This CDR3 has 16 amino acids. The DNA for the CDR3 is TGTGCCAGCAGCTCTCCGCCGGACAGGAAATGGTATGAGCAGTTCTTC. Residues: CASSSPPDRKWYEQFF.

This sequence joins TRBV29-1 and TRBJ2-1, with unresolved D. This CDR3 has 12 residues. The ends were cut back, 6 bases at V and 5 bases at J, with 11 bases in the middle. From germline, CDR1 is SQVTM and CDR2 ANQGSEA. This CDR3 reads CSVSPANNEQFF. The CDR3 coding sequence is TGCAGCGTGTCCCCAGCGAACAATGAGCAGTTCTTC.

The chain combines TRBV15 with TRBJ2-7; D remains unclear. V was trimmed by 4 bases and J by 0 bases, leaving 4 bases between them. This CDR3 has 12 residues. CDR1 and CDR2 from the germline V gene are LNHNV and YYDKDF (reference sequence). The DNA of the CDR3 is TGTGCCACCAGCACTCCCTCCTACGAGCAGTACTTC. This gives the protein CATSTPSYEQYF.

In this sample, this clonotype turned up once. The V gene is TRBV5-4, the J gene TRBJ1-5; the D is unclear. Trimming removed 0 bases at V and 5 bases at J, with 12 bases between. The CDR3 is made up of 15 amino acids. CDR1 and CDR2 from the germline V gene are SGHNT and YYREEE (reference sequence). The DNA of the CDR3 is TGTGCCAGCAGCTTGGGCCCGGGCGTGGATCAGCCCCAGCATTTT. Its protein product is CASSLGPGVDQPQHF. Complete variable domain (other parts from reference TRBV5-4 and TRBJ1-5): ETGVTQSPTHLIKTRGQQVTLRCSSQSGHNTVSWYQQALGQGPQFIFQYYREEENGRGNFPPRFSGLQFPNYSSELNVNALELDDSALYLCASSLGPGVDQPQHFGDGTRLSIL.

The CDR3 nucleotides are TGCAGCGTTGAGGTACTAGCGGAGTACCAAGAGACCCAGTACTTC. It translates to CSVEVLAEYQETQYF. V and J are TRBV29-1 and TRBJ2-5; 8 nucleotides align to TRBD2. The CDR3 loop spans 15 amino acids. After removal of 3 bases from V and 0 bases from J, the junction contained 6 bases not matched to a gene. Germline CDR1 is SQVTM and CDR2 is ANQGSEA.

V and J are TRBV9 and TRBJ1-2; TRBD1 agrees at 11 bases. The J segment lost 4 bases and the V segment lost 5 bases, leaving 7 bases of the junction unmatched. CDR1 SGDLS and CDR2 YYNGEE come from the germline V gene. CDR3 length: 15 residues. CDR3 DNA sequence: TGTGCCAGCAGGGGGACAGGGGGAGGCAGCTATGGCTACACCTTC. Protein product: CASRGTGGGSYGYTF.

This clonotype was detected only once. The rearrangement joins TRBV2 to TRBJ2-7; no definite D call. CDR3 length: 13 amino acids. CDR1 SNHLY and CDR2 FYNNEI come from the germline V gene. Trimming took off 0 bases at V and 2 bases at J, with 5 bases between the two ends. CDR3 protein: CASSEARAYEQYF. CDR3 nucleotides: TGTGCCAGCAGTGAAGCGCGCGCCTACGAGCAGTACTTC.

This sequence joins TRBV7-9 and TRBJ1-1; D not resolved. There are 14 residues in the CDR3. Germline V gives CDR1 SEHNR, CDR2 FQNEAQ (reference sequence). The V gene lost 4 bases and the J gene lost 1 base, with 10 bases spanning the gap. The CDR3 spells CASSSPRQNTEAFF. The CDR3 DNA is TGTGCCAGCAGCTCCCCCCGGCAGAACACTGAAGCTTTCTTT.

This chain links TRBV12-3 or TRBV12-4 with TRBJ2-2; the match to TRBD1 covers 7 bases. The CDR3 is 13 residues long. Germline trimming cut 4 bases from V and 6 bases from J; bases unmatched to any gene: 2. The DNA for the CDR3 is TGTGCCAGCAGTTCGACAGGGTCCGGGGAGCTGTTTTTT. This sequence encodes CASSSTGSGELFF.